These T cell receptor beta chains were read from a single sample in a study of T cell clones after liver transplantation. Assay: immunoSEQ multiplex PCR; the TCRdb copy retains only in-frame clones and omits some. The data hold around 97,000 clones, with roughly 80% observed a single time. The sequences come from CD4+ T cells from blood, collected approximately 4 years after liver transplant. All receptors derive from a human patient who received a liver transplant. The graft donor may have contributed some T cells. CDR3s include the opening cysteine and the closing phenylalanine or tryptophan. The order of the fields is clone size, J gene, V gene, D gene, CDR3 DNA, CDR3 protein. D genes are given only for firm matches. Only some rows state a clone size, as once, few, many or a class for expanded clones.

.,TRBJ2-3,TRBV5-6,TRBD2,TGTGCCAGCAGCTTGAGAACCGGGGGGTACACAGATACGCAGTATTTT,CASSLRTGGYTDTQYF
.,TRBJ2-3,TRBV2,TRBD2,TGTGCCAGCAGGAGGACTAGCGGGAGGACCGATACGCAGTATTTT,CASRRTSGRTDTQYF
few,TRBJ1-2,TRBV28,.,TGTGCCAGCAGCCCCCACAGCTTCTATGGCTACACCTTC,CASSPHSFYGYTF
once,TRBJ2-4,TRBV19,TRBD1,TGTGCCAGTAGTCCCGGGACAGGTCGAGGGGCCAAAAACATTCAGTACTTC,CASSPGTGRGAKNIQYF
.,TRBJ1-3,TRBV2,.,TGTGCCAGCAGTGGGGGGGTTTACTCTGGAAACACCATATATTTT,CASSGGVYSGNTIYF
once,TRBJ2-7,TRBV6-6,TRBD1,TGTGCCAGCAGTACGGGACAGGGGGCCTACGAGCAGTACTTC,CASSTGQGAYEQYF
.,TRBJ2-7,TRBV18,.,TGTGCCAGCTCACCATCGGCAGGGCCCTCCTCCTACGAGCAGTACTTC,CASSPSAGPSSYEQYF
.,TRBJ2-7,TRBV5-1,.,TGCGCCAGCAGCCCTACAGGAATCGAGCAGTACTTC,CASSPTGIEQYF
.,TRBJ2-1,TRBV27,.,TGTGCCAGCAGTTGGGACCGAGGTTTAGGAGAGCAGTTCTTC,CASSWDRGLGEQFF
.,TRBJ2-1,TRBV5-4,TRBD2,TGTGCCAGCAGCTTGTCCGCGGGAGGGGTAACCGATGAGCAGTTCTTC,CASSLSAGGVTDEQFF
.,TRBJ2-5,TRBV11-2,.,TGTGCCAGCAGCCTAGGGGTATGGGAGACCCAGTACTTC,CASSLGVWETQYF
.,TRBJ2-7,TRBV6-6,.,TGTGCCAGCAATGATTTCACAGGAAACGAGCAGTACTTC,CASNDFTGNEQYF
.,TRBJ2-1,TRBV7-2,TRBD2,TGTGCCAGCAGCTTAGGGAGCGGGAGGGTAAACAATGAGCAGTTCTTC,CASSLGSGRVNNEQFF
.,TRBJ2-2,TRBV7-2,.,TGTGCCAGCAGCCCCCCCCCTGGGGCCGGGGAGCTGTTTTTT,CASSPPPGAGELFF
.,TRBJ2-1,TRBV14,.,TGTGCCAGCAGCCAAGCGGCTGTTCCCTACAATGAGCAGTTCTTC,CASSQAAVPYNEQFF
.,TRBJ2-3,TRBV4-2,TRBD2,TGTGCCAGCAGCCAAGGGGCGGGAGGGTCTAGCACAGATACGCAGTATTTT,CASSQGAGGSSTDTQYF
few,TRBJ2-7,TRBV6-5,.,TGTGCCAGCAGCCTGGGGCGGTCCTACGAGCAGTACTTC,CASSLGRSYEQYF
.,TRBJ2-1,TRBV2,.,TGTGCCAGCAGTGAACGGGGGACTCCCGGTGGGAATGAGCAGTTCTTC,CASSERGTPGGNEQFF
.,TRBJ1-1,TRBV6-4,.,TGTGCCAGCAGTGAGAGGGCAGGTGGGGTGGAAGCTTTCTTT,CASSERAGGVEAFF
.,TRBJ1-2,TRBV19,.,TGTGCCAGTAGTATTATCGGCAGGGCGTCGGGCTACACCTTC,CASSIIGRASGYTF
.,TRBJ2-5,TRBV7-3,.,TGTGCCAGCAGCCTTAGTAGCTTCGGGGAGACCCAGTACTTC,CASSLSSFGETQYF
.,TRBJ1-2,TRBV7-9,.,TGTGCCAGCAGCTTTTCGTCACAGCGGAAAGGCTACACCTTC,CASSFSSQRKGYTF
.,TRBJ2-6,TRBV27,.,TGTGCCAGCAGTTTCGTTCGCTCTGGGGCCAACGTCCTGACTTTC,CASSFVRSGANVLTF
.,TRBJ2-7,TRBV19,TRBD2,TGTGCCAGTAGTATATCGGGACTAGCCTTCTACGAGCAGTACTTC,CASSISGLAFYEQYF
.,TRBJ2-7,TRBV29-1,TRBD2,TGCAGCGTCTTTTCGACTAGCAGAAAAACCCGATCCTTTTACGAGCAGTACTTC,CSVFSTSRKTRSFYEQYF
few,TRBJ2-7,TRBV28,.,TGTGCCACCTTGACCGGGCTCGGGGCCTACGAGCAGTACTTC,CATLTGLGAYEQYF
.,TRBJ1-5,TRBV27,.,TGTGCCAGCAGGTCGGGTGAAGGATCACGGCCCCAGCATTTT,CASRSGEGSRPQHF
.,TRBJ1-3,TRBV6-5,.,TGTGCCAGCGGCCCCACTACCGGAAACACCATATATTTT,CASGPTTGNTIYF
.,TRBJ2-3,TRBV7-7,TRBD2,TGTGCCAGCAGTTTAGAGGGAGGGAGAGATACGCAGTATTTT,CASSLEGGRDTQYF
.,TRBJ2-5,TRBV5-1,.,TGCGCCAGCAGCCTTGATAAAGAGACCCAGTACTTC,CASSLDKETQYF
.,TRBJ2-3,TRBV7-2,TRBD1,TGTGCCAGCAGCGCCGGGACAGGGGGCCCCGTCAGCACAGATACGCAGTATTTT,CASSAGTGGPVSTDTQYF
few,TRBJ2-7,TRBV11-2,.,TGTGCCAGCAGCTCGAAGGTCCACGAGCAGTACTTC,CASSSKVHEQYF
.,TRBJ2-3,TRBV5-1,.,TGCGCCAGCAGCTCCGGGGGCGGGGAAGCAGATACGCAGTATTTT,CASSSGGGEADTQYF
.,TRBJ2-3,TRBV25-1,TRBD2,TGTGCCAGCAGTGAAGAGGGCGGGAGTGGCGCAGATACGCAGTATTTT,CASSEEGGSGADTQYF
medium-sized,TRBJ2-1,TRBV2,.,TGTGCCAGCAGACGGACTGGTGGGGAGTTCTTC,CASRRTGGEFF
.,TRBJ1-2,TRBV4-1,TRBD1,TGCGCCAGCAGCCAAGTCGGACAGGGCAAAGGAATCTATGGCTACACCTTC,CASSQVGQGKGIYGYTF
.,TRBJ2-5,TRBV7-6,TRBD2,TGTGCCAGCAGCTTATTAGCGGGGGGGTCGGAGACCCAGTACTTC,CASSLLAGGSETQYF
.,TRBJ2-3,TRBV2,TRBD2,TGTGCCAGCAACAAAAATAGCGGGTATACGCAGTATTTT,CASNKNSGYTQYF
.,TRBJ2-1,TRBV7-3,.,TGTGCCAGCAGCTTAGGGCTAGCGATCTCCTACAATGAGCAGTTCTTC,CASSLGLAISYNEQFF
.,TRBJ1-5,TRBV5-5,.,TGTGCCAGCAGCGGCAGGGGATCCAATCAGCCCCAGCATTTT,CASSGRGSNQPQHF
.,TRBJ2-1,TRBV7-2,TRBD2,TGTGCCAGCAGCAATAGCGGGAGGGTTACTGAGCAGTTCTTC,CASSNSGRVTEQFF
.,TRBJ1-2,TRBV29-1,.,TGCAGCGGCGGGGACACCTATGGCTACACCTTC,CSGGDTYGYTF
.,TRBJ2-1,TRBV7-2,.,TGTGCCAGCAGCCCCGGTAGCTGGAGCAATGAGCAGTTCTTC,CASSPGSWSNEQFF
few,TRBJ2-5,TRBV9,.,TGTGCCAGCAGCGCAAGTCCACGAGGGGCAGGGGAGACCCAGTACTTC,CASSASPRGAGETQYF
.,TRBJ1-5,TRBV28,.,TGTGCCAGCAGTTTCATAGGGACTCAAACCGGGCCCCAGCATTTT,CASSFIGTQTGPQHF
.,TRBJ1-1,TRBV5-1,.,TGCGCCAGCAGCTTGGGTGGCAGAGAGCTCAACACTGAAGCTTTCTTT,CASSLGGRELNTEAFF
.,TRBJ2-7,TRBV10-1,TRBD2,TGCGCCAGCAGTGAGTACACGGGGGGGAGGAACGAGCAGTACTTC,CASSEYTGGRNEQYF
.,TRBJ2-7,TRBV5-4,.,TGTGCCAGCAGTGTCGCCTTGGGGGCTACCTACGAGCAGTACTTC,CASSVALGATYEQYF
.,TRBJ2-2,TRBV7-2,.,TGTGCCAGCAGTTTCGTTACCGGGGAGCTGTTTTTT,CASSFVTGELFF
.,TRBJ2-3,TRBV9,.,TGTGCCAGCATCCCCCCAAGCACAGATACGCAGTATTTT,CASIPPSTDTQYF
.,TRBJ1-6,TRBV30,TRBD1,TGTGCCTGGAACAGGGGTCTTTCACCCCTCCACTTT,CAWNRGLSPLHF
.,TRBJ1-5,TRBV6-5,.,TGTGCCAGCAGGCCATTATTAGGGGGGAGTCAGCCCCAGCATTTT,CASRPLLGGSQPQHF